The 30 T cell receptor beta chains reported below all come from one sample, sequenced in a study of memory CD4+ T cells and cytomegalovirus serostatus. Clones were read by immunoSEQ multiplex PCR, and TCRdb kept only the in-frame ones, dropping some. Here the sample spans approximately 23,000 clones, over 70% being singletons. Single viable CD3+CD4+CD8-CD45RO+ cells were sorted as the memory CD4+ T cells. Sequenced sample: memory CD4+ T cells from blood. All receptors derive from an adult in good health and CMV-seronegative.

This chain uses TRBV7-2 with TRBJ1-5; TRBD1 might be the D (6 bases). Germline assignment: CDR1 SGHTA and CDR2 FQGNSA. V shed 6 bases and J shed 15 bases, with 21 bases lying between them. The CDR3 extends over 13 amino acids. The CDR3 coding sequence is TGTGCCAGCAGTCAGAATCCAGGGGAAGGTGGGCATTTT. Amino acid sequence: CASSQNPGEGGHF.

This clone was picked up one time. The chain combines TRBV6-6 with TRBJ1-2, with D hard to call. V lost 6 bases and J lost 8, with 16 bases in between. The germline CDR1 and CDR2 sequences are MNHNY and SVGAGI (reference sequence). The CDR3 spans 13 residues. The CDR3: CASSSDPPLGYTF. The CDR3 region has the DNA TGTGCCAGCAGCTCAGATCCACCCTTAGGCTACACCTTC.

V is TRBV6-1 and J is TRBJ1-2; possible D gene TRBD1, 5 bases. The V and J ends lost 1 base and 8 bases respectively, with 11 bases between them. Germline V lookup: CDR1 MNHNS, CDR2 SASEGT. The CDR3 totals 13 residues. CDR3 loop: CASSEGRALGYTF. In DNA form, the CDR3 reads TGTGCCAGCAGTGAAGGCAGGGCCTTAGGCTACACCTTC.

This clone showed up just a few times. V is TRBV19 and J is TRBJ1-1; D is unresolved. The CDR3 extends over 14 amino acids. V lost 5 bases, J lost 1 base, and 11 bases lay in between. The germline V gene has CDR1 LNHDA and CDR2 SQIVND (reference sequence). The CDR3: CASSPTWENTEAFF. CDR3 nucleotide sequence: TGTGCCAGTAGTCCCACATGGGAGAACACTGAAGCTTTCTTT.

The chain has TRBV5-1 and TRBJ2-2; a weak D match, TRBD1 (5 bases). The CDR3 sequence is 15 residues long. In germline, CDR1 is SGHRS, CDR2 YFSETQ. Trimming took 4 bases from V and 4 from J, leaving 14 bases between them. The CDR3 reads CASSPPGHPTGELFF. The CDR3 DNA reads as TGCGCCAGCAGCCCCCCAGGGCATCCCACCGGGGAGCTGTTTTTT.

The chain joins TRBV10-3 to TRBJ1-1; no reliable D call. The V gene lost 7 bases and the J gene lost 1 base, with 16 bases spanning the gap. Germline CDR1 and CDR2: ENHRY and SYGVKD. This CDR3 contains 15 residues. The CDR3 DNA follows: TGTGCCATCACCCCCTCTGCCTCCGGGAACACTGAAGCTTTCTTT. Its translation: CAITPSASGNTEAFF.

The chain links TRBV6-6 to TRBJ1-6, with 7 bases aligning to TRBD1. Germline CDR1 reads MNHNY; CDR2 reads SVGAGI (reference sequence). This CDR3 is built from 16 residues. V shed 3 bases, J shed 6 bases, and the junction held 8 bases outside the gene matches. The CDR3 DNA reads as TGTGCCAGCAGTTATACAGGGGACCCCTTTAATTCACCCCTCCACTTT. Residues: CASSYTGDPFNSPLHF.

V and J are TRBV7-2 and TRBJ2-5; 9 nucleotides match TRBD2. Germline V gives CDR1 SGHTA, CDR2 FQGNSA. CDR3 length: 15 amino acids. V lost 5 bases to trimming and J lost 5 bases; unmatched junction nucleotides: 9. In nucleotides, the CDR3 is TGTGCCAGCAGCCCCCGCGGGGGGGCGGGTGAGACCCAGTACTTC. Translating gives CASSPRGGAGETQYF.

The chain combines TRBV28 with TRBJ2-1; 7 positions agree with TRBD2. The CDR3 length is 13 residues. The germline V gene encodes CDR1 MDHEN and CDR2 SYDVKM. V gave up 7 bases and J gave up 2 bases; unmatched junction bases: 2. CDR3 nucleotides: TGTGCCAGCACGGCGGGGGCCTACAATGAGCAGTTCTTC. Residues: CASTAGAYNEQFF.

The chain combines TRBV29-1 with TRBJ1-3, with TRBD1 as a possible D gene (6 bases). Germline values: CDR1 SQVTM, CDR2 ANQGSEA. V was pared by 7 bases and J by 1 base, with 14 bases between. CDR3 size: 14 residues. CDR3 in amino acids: CSGTRGPSGNTIYF. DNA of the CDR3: TGCAGCGGCACCAGGGGTCCGTCTGGAAACACCATATATTTT.

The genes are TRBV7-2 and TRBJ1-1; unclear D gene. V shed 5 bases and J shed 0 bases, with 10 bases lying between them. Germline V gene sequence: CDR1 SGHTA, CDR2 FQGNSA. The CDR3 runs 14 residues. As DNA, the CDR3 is TGTGCCAGCAGCGAACAGATCGTGAACACTGAAGCTTTCTTT. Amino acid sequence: CASSEQIVNTEAFF. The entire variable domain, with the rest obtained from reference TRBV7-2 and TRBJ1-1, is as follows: GAGVSQSPSNKVTEKGKDVELRCDPISGHTALYWYRQSLGQGLEFLIYFQGNSAPDKSGLPSDRFSAERTGGSVSTLTIQRTQQEDSAVYLCASSEQIVNTEAFFGQGTRLTVV.

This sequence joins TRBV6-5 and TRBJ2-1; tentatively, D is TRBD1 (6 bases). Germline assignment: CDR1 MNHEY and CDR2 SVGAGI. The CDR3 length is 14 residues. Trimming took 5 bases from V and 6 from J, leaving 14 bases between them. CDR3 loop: CASSLGTPFNEQFF. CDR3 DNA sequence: TGTGCCAGCAGTCTCGGGACACCGTTCAATGAGCAGTTCTTC.

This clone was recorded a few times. The CDR3 loop is CASSSQGGGQPQHF. Written as DNA, the CDR3 is TGTGCCAGCAGCTCTCAAGGGGGGGGCCAGCCCCAGCATTTT. The V and J genes are TRBV7-2 and TRBJ1-5; D is perhaps TRBD1 (6 bases). This CDR3 comprises 14 residues. Germline loops: CDR1 SGHTA, CDR2 FQGNSA. Trimming removed 4 bases from V and 7 bases from J, with 14 bases in between.

CDR3 amino acids: CASSLWAGFSDQETQYF. Here the CDR3 DNA reads TGTGCCAGCAGCTTATGGGCGGGGTTTTCGGACCAAGAGACCCAGTACTTC. V and J are TRBV7-2 and TRBJ2-5, with a tentative D call TRBD2 (6 bases). CDR1 is SGHTA and CDR2 is FQGNSA in the germline V gene. Trimming removed 2 bases from V and 0 bases from J, with 16 bases in between. This CDR3 spans 17 amino acids.

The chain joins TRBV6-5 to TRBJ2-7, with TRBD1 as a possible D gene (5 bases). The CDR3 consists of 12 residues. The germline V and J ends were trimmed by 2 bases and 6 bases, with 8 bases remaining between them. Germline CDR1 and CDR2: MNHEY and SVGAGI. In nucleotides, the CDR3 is TGTGCCAGCAGTTACCAGGGCGGCGAGCAGTACTTC. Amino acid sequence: CASSYQGGEQYF.

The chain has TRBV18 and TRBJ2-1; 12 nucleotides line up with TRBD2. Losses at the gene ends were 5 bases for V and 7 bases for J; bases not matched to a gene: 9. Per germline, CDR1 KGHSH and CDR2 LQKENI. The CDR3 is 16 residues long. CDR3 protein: CASSSLAGGPGNEQFF. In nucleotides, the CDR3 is TGTGCCAGCTCAAGTCTAGCGGGAGGGCCCGGGAATGAGCAGTTCTTC.

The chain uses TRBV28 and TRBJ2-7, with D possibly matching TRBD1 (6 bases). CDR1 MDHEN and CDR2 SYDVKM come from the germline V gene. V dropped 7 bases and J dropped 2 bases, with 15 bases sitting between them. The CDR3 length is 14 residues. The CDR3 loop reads CASTPQGRPYEQYF. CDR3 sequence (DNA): TGTGCCAGCACCCCACAGGGAAGACCCTACGAGCAGTACTTC.

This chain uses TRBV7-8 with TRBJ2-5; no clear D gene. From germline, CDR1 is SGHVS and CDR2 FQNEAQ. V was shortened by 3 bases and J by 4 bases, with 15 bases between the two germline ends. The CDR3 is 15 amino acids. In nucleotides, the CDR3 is TGTGCCAGCAGCTTTTGGGGTAGGAGTGGAGAGACCCAGTACTTC. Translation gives CASSFWGRSGETQYF.

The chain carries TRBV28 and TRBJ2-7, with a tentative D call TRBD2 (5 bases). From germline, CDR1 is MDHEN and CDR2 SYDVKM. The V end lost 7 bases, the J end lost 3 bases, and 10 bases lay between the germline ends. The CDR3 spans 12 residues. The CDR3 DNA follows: TGTGCCAGCACGGGGAGAAACTACGAGCAGTACTTC. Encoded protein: CASTGRNYEQYF.

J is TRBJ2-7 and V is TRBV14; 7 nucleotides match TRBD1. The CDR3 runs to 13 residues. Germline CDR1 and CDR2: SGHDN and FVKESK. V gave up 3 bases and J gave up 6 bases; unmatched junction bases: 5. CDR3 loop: CASSQTTGSEQYF. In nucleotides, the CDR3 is TGTGCCAGCAGCCAGACGACAGGGAGCGAGCAGTACTTC.

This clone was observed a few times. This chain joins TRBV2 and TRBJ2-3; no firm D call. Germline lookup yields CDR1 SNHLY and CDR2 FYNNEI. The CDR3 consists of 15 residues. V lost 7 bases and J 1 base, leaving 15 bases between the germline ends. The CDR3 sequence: CASKVGEVGTDTQYF. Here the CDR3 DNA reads TGTGCCAGCAAGGTGGGTGAAGTCGGCACAGATACGCAGTATTTT.

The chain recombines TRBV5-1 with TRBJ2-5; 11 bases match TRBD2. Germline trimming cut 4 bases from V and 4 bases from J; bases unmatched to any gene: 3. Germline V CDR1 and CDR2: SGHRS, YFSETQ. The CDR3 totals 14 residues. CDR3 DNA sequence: TGCGCCAGCAGCACCGGACTAGCGGGAGAGACCCAGTACTTC. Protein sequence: CASSTGLAGETQYF.

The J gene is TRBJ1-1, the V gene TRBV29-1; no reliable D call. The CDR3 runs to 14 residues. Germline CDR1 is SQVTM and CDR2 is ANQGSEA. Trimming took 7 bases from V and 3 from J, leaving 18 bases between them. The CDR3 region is CSALNPFRDTEAFF. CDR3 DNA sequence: TGCAGCGCCCTAAACCCCTTCCGGGACACTGAAGCTTTCTTT.

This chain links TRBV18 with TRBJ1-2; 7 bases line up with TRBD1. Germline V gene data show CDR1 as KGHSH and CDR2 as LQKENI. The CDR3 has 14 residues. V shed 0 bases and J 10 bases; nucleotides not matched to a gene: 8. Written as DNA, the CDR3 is TGTGCCAGCTCACCACCCGCCGGGACAGAAGACTACACCTTC. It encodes CASSPPAGTEDYTF.

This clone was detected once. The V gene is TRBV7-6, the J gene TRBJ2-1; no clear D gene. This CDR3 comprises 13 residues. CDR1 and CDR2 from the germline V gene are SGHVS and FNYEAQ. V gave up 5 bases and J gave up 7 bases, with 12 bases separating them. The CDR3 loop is CASSAAVINEQFF. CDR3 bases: TGTGCCAGCAGCGCAGCAGTGATTAATGAGCAGTTCTTC.

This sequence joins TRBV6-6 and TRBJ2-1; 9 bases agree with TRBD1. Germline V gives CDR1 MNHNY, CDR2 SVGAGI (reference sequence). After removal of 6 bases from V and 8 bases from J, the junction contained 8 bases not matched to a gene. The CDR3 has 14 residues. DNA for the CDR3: TGTGCCAGCAGACCGGACAGGGGTCTGGATGAGCAGTTCTTC. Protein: CASRPDRGLDEQFF.

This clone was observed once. CDR3 sequence reads: CASSENRLADTQYF. The CDR3 DNA follows: TGCGCCAGCAGTGAGAACAGGCTCGCAGATACGCAGTATTTT. The genes are TRBV10-1 and TRBJ2-3, with D maybe TRBD1 (5 bases). The CDR3 extends over 14 amino acids. The V gene's germline CDR1 is WNHNN and CDR2 SYGVQD (reference sequence). V was cut by 2 bases and J by 4 bases, with 10 bases left in between.

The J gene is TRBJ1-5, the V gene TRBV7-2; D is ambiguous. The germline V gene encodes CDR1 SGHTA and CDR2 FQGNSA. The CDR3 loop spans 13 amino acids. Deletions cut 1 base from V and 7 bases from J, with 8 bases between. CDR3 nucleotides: TGTGCCAGCAGCTTAGACTCTTTGCAGCCCCAGCATTTT. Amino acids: CASSLDSLQPQHF.

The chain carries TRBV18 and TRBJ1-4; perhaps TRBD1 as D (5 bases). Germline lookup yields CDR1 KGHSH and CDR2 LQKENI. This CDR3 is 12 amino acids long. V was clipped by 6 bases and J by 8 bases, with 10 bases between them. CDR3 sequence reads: CASSGEAEKLFF. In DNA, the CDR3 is TGTGCCAGCTCGGGGGAGGCGGAAAAACTGTTTTTT.

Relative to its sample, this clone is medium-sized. The CDR3 region has the DNA TGCGCCAGCAGCCAAGAGGGGGGGAACACTGAAGCTTTCTTT. Its translation: CASSQEGGNTEAFF. V and J are TRBV4-3 and TRBJ1-1; D is possibly TRBD1 (5 bases). V was pared by 0 bases and J by 1 base, with 6 bases between. Germline lookup yields CDR1 LGHNA and CDR2 YSLEER. This CDR3 has 14 residues.